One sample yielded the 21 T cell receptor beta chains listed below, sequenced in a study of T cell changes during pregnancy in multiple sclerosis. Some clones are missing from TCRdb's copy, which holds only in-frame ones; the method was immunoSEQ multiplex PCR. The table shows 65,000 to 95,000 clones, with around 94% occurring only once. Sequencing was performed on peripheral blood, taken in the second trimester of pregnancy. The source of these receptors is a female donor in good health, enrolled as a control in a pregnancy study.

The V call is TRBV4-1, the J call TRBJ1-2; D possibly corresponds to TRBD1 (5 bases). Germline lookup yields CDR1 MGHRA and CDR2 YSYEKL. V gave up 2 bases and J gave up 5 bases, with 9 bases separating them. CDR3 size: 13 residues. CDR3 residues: CASSQSGLYGYTF. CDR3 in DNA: TGCGCCAGCAGCCAATCGGGACTATATGGCTACACCTTC.

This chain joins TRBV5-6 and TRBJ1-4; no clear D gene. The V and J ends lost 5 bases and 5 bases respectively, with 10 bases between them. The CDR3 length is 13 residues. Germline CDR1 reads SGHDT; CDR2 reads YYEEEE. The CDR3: CASRSDGNEKLFF. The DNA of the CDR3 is TGTGCCAGCAGAAGCGACGGGAATGAAAAACTGTTTTTT. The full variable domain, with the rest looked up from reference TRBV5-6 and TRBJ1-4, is DAGVTQSPTHLIKTRGQQVTLRCSPKSGHDTVSWYQQALGQGPQFIFQYYEEEERQRGNFPDRFSGHQFPNYSSELNVNALLLGDSALYLCASRSDGNEKLFFGSGTQLSVL.

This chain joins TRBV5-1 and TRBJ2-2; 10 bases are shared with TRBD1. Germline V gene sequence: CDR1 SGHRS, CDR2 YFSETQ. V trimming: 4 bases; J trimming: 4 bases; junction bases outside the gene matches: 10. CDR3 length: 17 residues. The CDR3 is CASSPAGQGPLTGELFF. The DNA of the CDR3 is TGCGCCAGCAGCCCGGCGGGACAGGGGCCCCTCACCGGGGAGCTGTTTTTT. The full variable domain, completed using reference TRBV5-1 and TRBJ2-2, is KAGVTQTPRYLIKTRGQQVTLSCSPISGHRSVSWYQQTPGQGLQFLFEYFSETQRNKGNFPGRFSGRQFSNSRSEMNVSTLELGDSALYLCASSPAGQGPLTGELFFGEGSRLTVL.

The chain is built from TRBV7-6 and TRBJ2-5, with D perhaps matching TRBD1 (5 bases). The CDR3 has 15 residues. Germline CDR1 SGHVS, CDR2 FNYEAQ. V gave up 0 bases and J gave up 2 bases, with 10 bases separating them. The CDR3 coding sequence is TGTGCCAGCAGCTTAGCGCAAGGGGCTCAAGAGACCCAGTACTTC. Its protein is CASSLAQGAQETQYF.

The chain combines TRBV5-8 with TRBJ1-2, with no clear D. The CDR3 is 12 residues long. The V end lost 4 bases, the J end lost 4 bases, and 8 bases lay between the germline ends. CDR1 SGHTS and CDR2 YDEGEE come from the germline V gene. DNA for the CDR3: TGTGCCAGCAGCGTTCAACTCTATGGCTACACCTTC. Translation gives CASSVQLYGYTF.

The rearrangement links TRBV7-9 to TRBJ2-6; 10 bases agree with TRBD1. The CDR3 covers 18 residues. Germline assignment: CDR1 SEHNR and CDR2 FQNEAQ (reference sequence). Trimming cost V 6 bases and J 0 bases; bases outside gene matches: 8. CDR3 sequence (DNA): TGTGCCAGCAGTGGAAGACAGGGGGCAGGCTCTGGGGCCAACGTCCTGACTTTC. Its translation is CASSGRQGAGSGANVLTF.

The CDR3 nucleotides are TGCAGCGTTGCCGGACTTCGGCCTGTAAACGAGCAGTACTTC. Translation gives CSVAGLRPVNEQYF. J is TRBJ2-7 and V is TRBV29-1; tentatively, D is TRBD2 (5 bases). CDR1 and CDR2 from the germline V gene are SQVTM and ANQGSEA. The CDR3 is 14 amino acids. Trimming pared 4 bases from V and 5 bases from J, leaving 18 bases between.

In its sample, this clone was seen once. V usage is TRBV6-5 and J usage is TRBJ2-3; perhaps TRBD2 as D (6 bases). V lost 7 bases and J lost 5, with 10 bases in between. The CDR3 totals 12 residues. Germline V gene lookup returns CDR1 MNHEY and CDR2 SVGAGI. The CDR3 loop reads CASTTGGDTQYF. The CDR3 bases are TGTGCCAGCACCACCGGGGGAGATACGCAGTATTTT.

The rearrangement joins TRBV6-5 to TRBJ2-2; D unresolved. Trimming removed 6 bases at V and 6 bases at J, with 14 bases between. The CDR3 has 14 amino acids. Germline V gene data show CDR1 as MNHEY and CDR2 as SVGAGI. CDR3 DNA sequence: TGTGCCAGCAGCCTCACTATTTATCCCGGGGAGCTGTTTTTT. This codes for CASSLTIYPGELFF.

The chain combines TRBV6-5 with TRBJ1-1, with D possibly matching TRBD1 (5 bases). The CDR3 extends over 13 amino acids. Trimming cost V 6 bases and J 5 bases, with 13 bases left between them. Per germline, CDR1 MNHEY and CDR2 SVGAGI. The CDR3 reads CASSLGESTEAFF. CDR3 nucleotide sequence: TGTGCCAGCAGCTTAGGGGAATCGACTGAAGCTTTCTTT.

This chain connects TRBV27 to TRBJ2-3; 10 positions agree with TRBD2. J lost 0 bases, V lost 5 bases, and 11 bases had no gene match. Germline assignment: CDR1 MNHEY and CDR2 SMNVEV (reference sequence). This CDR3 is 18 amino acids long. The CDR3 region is CASSPSGSPYSSTDTQYF. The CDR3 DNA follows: TGTGCCAGCAGTCCTAGCGGGAGCCCCTATTCTAGCACAGATACGCAGTATTTT.

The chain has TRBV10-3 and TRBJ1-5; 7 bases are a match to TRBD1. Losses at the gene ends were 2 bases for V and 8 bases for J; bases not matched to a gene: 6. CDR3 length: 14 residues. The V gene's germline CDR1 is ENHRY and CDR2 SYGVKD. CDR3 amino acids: CAISEEGGGEPQHF. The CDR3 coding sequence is TGTGCCATCAGTGAGGAAGGGGGCGGGGAGCCCCAGCATTTT.

The DNA of the CDR3 is TGTGCCAGCTCACCAAGGGTGACAGATGAAAAACTGTTTTTT. Amino acids: CASSPRVTDEKLFF. The J gene is TRBJ1-4, the V gene TRBV18; perhaps TRBD1 as D (5 bases). This CDR3 is 14 amino acids long. Germline assignment: CDR1 KGHSH and CDR2 LQKENI. Deletions cut 2 bases from V and 6 bases from J, with 10 bases between.

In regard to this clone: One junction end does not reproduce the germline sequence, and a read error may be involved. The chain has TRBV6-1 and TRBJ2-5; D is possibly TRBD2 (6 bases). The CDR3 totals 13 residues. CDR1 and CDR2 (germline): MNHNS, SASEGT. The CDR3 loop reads CASSPKSGGVSHF. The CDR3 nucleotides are TGTGCCAGCAGTCCTAAATCCGGCGGGGTTTCTCACTTC.

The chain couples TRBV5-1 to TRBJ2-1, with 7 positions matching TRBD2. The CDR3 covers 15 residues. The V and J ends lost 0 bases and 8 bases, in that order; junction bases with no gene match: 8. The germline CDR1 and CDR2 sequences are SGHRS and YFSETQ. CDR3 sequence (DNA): TGCGCCAGCAGCTTGGTTTTAGCGGGTAGGGATGAGCAGTTCTTC. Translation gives CASSLVLAGRDEQFF.

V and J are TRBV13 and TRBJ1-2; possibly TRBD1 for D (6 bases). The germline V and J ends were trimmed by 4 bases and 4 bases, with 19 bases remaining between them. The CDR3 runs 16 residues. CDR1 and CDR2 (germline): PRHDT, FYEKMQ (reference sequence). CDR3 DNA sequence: TGTGCCAGCAGCTACAACAGGGACCCGTTTTCCTATGGCTACACCTTC. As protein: CASSYNRDPFSYGYTF.

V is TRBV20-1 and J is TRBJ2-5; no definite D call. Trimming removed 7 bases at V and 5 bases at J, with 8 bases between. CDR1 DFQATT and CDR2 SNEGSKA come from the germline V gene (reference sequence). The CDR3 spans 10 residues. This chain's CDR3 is CSGGRETQYF. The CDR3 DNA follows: TGCAGTGGAGGAAGGGAGACCCAGTACTTC.

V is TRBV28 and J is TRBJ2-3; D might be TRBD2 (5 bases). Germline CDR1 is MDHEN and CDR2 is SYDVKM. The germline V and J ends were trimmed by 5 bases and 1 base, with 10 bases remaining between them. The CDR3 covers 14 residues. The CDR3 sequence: CASSPTRRTDTQYF. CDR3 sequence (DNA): TGTGCCAGCAGTCCAACTAGGCGCACAGATACGCAGTATTTT.

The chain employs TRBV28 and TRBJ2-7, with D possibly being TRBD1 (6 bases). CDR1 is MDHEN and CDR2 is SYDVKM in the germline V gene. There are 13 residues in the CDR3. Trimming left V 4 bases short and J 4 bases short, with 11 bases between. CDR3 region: CASSSPQGYEQYF. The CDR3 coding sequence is TGTGCCAGCAGTTCCCCCCAGGGGTACGAGCAGTACTTC.

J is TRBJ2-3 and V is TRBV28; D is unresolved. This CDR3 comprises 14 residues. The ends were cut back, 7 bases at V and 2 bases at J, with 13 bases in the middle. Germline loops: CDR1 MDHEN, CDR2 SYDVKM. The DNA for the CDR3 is TGTGCCAGCACCACCAGGCGCCTCACAGATACGCAGTATTTT. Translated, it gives CASTTRRLTDTQYF.

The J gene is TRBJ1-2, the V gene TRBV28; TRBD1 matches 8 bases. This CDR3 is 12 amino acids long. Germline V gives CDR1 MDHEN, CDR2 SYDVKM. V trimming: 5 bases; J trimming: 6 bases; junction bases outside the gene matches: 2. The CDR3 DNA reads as TGTGCCAGCAGTACAGGGGGGGATGGCTACACCTTC. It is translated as CASSTGGDGYTF.